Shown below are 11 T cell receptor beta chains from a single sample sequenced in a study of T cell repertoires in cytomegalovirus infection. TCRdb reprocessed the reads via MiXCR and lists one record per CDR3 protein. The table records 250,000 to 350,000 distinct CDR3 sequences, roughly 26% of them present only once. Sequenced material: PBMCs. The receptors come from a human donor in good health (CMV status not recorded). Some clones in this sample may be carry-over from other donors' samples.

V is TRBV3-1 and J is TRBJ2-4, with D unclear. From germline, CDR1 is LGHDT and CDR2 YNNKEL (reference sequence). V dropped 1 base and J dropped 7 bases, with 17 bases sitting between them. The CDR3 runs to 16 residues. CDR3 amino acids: CASSQVDGGRRNIQYF. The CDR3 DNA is TGTGCCAGCAGCCAAGTTGATGGTGGACGCCGTAACATTCAGTACTTC.

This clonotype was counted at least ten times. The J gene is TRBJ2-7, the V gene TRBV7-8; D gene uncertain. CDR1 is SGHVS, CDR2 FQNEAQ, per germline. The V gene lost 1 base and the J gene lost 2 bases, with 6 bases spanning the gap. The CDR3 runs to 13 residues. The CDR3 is CASSLERAYEQYF. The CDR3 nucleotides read TGTGCCAGCAGCTTAGAGAGAGCCTACGAGCAGTACTTC.

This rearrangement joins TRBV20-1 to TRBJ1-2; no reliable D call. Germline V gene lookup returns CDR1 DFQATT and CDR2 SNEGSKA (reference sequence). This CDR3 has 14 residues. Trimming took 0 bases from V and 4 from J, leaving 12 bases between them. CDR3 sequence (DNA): TGCAGTGCTAGAGAAGGAGGAGCAGCCTATGGCTACACCTTC. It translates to CSAREGGAAYGYTF.

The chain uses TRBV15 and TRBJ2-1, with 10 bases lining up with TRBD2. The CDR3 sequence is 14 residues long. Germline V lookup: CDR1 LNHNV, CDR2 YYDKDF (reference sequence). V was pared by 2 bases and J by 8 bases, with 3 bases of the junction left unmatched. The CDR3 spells CATSRLAGAHEQFF. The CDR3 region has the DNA TGTGCCACCAGCAGACTAGCGGGAGCTCATGAGCAGTTCTTC.

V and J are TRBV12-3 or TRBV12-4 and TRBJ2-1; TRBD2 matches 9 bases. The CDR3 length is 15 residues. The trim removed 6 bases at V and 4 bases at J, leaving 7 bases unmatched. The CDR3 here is CASSPGTSLYNEQFF. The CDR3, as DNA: TGTGCCAGCAGCCCCGGGACTAGCCTTTACAATGAGCAGTTCTTC.

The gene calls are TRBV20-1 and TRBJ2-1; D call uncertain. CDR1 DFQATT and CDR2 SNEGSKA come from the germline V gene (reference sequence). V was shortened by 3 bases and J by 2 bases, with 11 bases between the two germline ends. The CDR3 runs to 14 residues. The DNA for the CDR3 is TGCAGTGCTAGCCAGGCTAGTCCCTACAATGAGCAGTTCTTC. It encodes CSASQASPYNEQFF.

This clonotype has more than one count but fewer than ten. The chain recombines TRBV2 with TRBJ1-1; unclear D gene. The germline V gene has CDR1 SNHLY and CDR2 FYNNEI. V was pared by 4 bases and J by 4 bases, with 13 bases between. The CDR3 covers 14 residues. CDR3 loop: CASSAAAGGTEAFF. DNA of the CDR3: TGTGCCAGCAGTGCTGCGGCTGGCGGCACTGAAGCTTTCTTT.

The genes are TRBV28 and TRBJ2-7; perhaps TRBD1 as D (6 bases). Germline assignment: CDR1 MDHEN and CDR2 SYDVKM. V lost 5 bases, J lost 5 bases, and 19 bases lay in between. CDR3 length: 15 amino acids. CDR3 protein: CASSLPRQVADEQYF. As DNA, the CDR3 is TGTGCCAGCAGTCTCCCCAGACAGGTTGCCGACGAGCAGTACTTC.

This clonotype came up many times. The CDR3 loop is CASATSGSPNEQFF. CDR3 coding DNA: TGTGCCAGCGCTACTAGCGGGAGTCCGAATGAGCAGTTCTTC. The chain carries TRBV12-3 or TRBV12-4 and TRBJ2-1, with TRBD2 identical over 11 bases. J gave up 7 bases and V 8 bases, and 7 bases lay outside the gene matches. The CDR3 length is 14 residues.

CDR3 sequence reads: CASSLGGRGDQPQHF. DNA for the CDR3: TGTGCCAGCAGTTTAGGGGGCCGGGGCGATCAGCCCCAGCATTTT. The chain combines TRBV28 with TRBJ1-5; tentative D call: TRBD1 (6 bases). Trimming pared 2 bases from V and 5 bases from J, leaving 13 bases between. The length of the CDR3 is 15 residues. Germline CDR1 MDHEN, CDR2 SYDVKM.

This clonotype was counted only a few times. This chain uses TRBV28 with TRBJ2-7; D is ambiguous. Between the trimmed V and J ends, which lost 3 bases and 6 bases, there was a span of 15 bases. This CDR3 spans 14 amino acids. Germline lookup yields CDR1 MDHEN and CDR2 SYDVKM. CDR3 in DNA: TGTGCCAGCAGTTTTGCCGGTCGTCTGGGCGAGCAGTACTTC. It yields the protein CASSFAGRLGEQYF.